What follows are 3 T cell receptor beta chains derived from one specimen sequenced in a study of glioma-infiltrating T cells. TCR alpha and beta CDR3 regions were amplified from RNA using iRepertoire nested multiplex PCR. Via MiXCR, TCRdb re-called the multiplex PCR reads, giving one row per CDR3 protein. The top ten hold roughly 7% of the sample, which has approximately 45,000 distinct CDR3 sequences, 20% to 25% seen once. The sequenced material came from glioma tissue, nonneoplastic brain tissue, or PBMCs (not recorded which). The receptors were sampled from a human donor with low-grade glioma or glioblastoma, undergoing nonglioma brain surgery, or in good health (not recorded which).

With respect to this clonotype: An end of the junction does not agree with germline; a read error may underlie this. This chain links TRBV28 with TRBJ1-5; D gene uncertain. CDR1 and CDR2 (germline): MDHEN, SYDVKM. The CDR3 sequence is 12 residues long. The CDR3 is CARSFLLSPQHF. The CDR3 region has the DNA TGTGCCAGAAGTTTCTTACTCTCGCCACAGCATTTT.

The rearrangement uses TRBV12-3 or TRBV12-4 and TRBJ2-7; no clear D. The V end was cut by 6 bases, the J end by 5 bases, with 14 bases between. The CDR3 has 13 residues. The CDR3 reads CASSESIRDEQYV. The CDR3 nucleotides read TGTGCCAGCAGCGAATCAATCCGGGACGAGCAGTACGTC.

There are many counts of this clonotype. The gene calls are TRBV10-2 and TRBJ2-3, with TRBD2 identical over 9 bases. The V segment lost 3 bases and the J segment 6 bases; nucleotides outside the gene matches: 7. This CDR3 is built from 15 residues. Germline loops: CDR1 WSHSY, CDR2 SAAADI. This CDR3 is CASSDPPLAGDTQYF. DNA for the CDR3: TGCGCCAGCAGTGACCCCCCGCTAGCGGGGGATACGCAGTATTTT.